The subject of this entry is one TCR beta chain. What it binds is unknown. Data came from immunoSEQ multiplex PCR; TCRdb stores just in-frame clones and leaves some out. The repertoire holds 150,000 to 200,000 clones, with around 90% as singletons. Germline values: CDR1 SGDLS, CDR2 YYNGEE. This CDR3 region has 16 residues. The ends were cut back, 0 bases at V and 0 bases at J, with 10 bases in the middle. This sample was taken from a study of T cell responses to AZD1222 COVID-19 vaccine. About the research overall: Doses given second, at about 4 or about 12 weeks, were pooled. Study outcomes and limitations: Rises in breadth and depth of Spike-specific TCRs came after two AZD1222 doses. The donors showed a predominance of white British ancestry and of females, with possible underestimation of clonal diversity. Vaccine-associated CD4 TCRs ranged over spike, dominating at 160-218 and 743-854.

The receptor was isolated from an adult in good health. V is TRBV9 and J is TRBJ2-1; a weak D match, TRBD2 (6 bases). Here the sequenced sample was peripheral blood, taken on day 0 of AZD1222 vaccination. CDR3 coding DNA: TGTGCCAGCAGCGTAGTCGGGGGAAGCTCCTACAATGAGCAGTTCTTC. This encodes CASSVVGGSSYNEQFF. The whole variable domain, remainder taken from reference TRBV9 and TRBJ2-1, is DSGVTQTPKHLITATGQRVTLRCSPRSGDLSVYWYQQSLDQGLQFLIQYYNGEERAKGNILERFSAQQFPDLHSELNLSSLELGDSALYFCASSVVGGSSYNEQFFGPGTRLTVL.